Each of the 27 T cell receptor beta chains below was sequenced from the same sample in a study of blood T cells in healthy people across ages. A sample-barcoded 5' primer and a J-beta primer mix were used in a second PCR of about 6 to 11 cycles. TCRdb processed the 5' RACE reads anew with MiXCR; each CDR3 protein has one entry. The table has about 1 million distinct CDR3 sequences, under 55% seen once. Sequenced material: blood. The source of these receptors is an older woman in good health.

For this clonotype: Since a much larger clone is just one base distant, this may be a read error. The chain employs TRBV15 and TRBJ2-3; the match to TRBD1 covers 9 bases. Germline CDR1 LNHNV, CDR2 YYDKDF (reference sequence). The CDR3 consists of 16 residues. V was clipped by 3 bases and J by 3 bases; unmatched bases: 7. The CDR3 protein is CATSSGGQGLTDTQYF. DNA of the CDR3: TGTGCCACCAGCAGCGGCGGACAGGGGTTGACAGATACGCAGTATTTT.

J is TRBJ2-7 and V is TRBV11-3; either TRBD1 or TRBD2 may supply D (6 bases each). The V gene's germline CDR1 is SGHNT and CDR2 YENEEA. The CDR3 consists of 17 residues. V was trimmed by 0 bases and J by 7 bases, leaving 22 bases between them. This chain's CDR3 is CASSLDLGQLEGNEQYF. CDR3 DNA: TGTGCCAGCAGCTTAGATCTAGGACAGTTGGAGGGCAATGAGCAGTACTTC.

This clonotype has ten or more counts. The gene calls are TRBV7-9 and TRBJ2-7; 12 bases line up with TRBD2. The CDR3 has 15 amino acids. Trimming at V came to 5 bases and at J to 7 bases, leaving 9 bases not matched to a gene. The germline gives CDR1 SEHNR, CDR2 FQNEAQ (reference sequence). The CDR3 loop is CASSLRLAGASEQYF. CDR3 nucleotide sequence: TGTGCCAGCAGCCTTAGACTAGCGGGAGCGAGTGAGCAGTACTTC.

This clonotype has more than one count but fewer than ten. This CDR3 reads CATRPLAGGSYEQYF. For the CDR3, the DNA is TGTGCCACCAGACCACTAGCGGGAGGATCCTACGAGCAGTACTTC. The chain recombines TRBV15 with TRBJ2-7; 12 positions match TRBD2. The V gene end was trimmed by 6 bases and the J gene end by 1 base; junction bases not matched to a gene: 4. There are 15 residues in the CDR3. Germline V gene sequence: CDR1 LNHNV, CDR2 YYDKDF (reference sequence). Looking up the rest from reference TRBV15 and TRBJ2-7 gives the full variable domain: DAMVIQNPRYQVTQFGKPVTLSCSQTLNHNVMYWYQQKSSQAPKLLFHYYDKDFNNEADTPDNFQSRRPNTSFCFLDIRSPGLGDTAMYLCATRPLAGGSYEQYFGPGTRLTVT.

This rearrangement joins TRBV6-5 to TRBJ2-3; D possibly uses TRBD1 or TRBD2 (5 bases each). V lost 2 bases and J lost 6, with 15 bases in between. CDR1 and CDR2 (germline): MNHEY, SVGAGI. The CDR3 length is 15 residues. In DNA form, the CDR3 reads TGTGCCAGCAGTTACACGGGACCCACGGGGGATACGCAGTATTTT. It specifies CASSYTGPTGDTQYF.

The chain combines TRBV27 with TRBJ2-5; maybe TRBD2 (6 bases). Trimming pared 4 bases from V and 1 base from J, leaving 13 bases between. Germline V lookup: CDR1 MNHEY, CDR2 SMNVEV (reference sequence). This CDR3 has 15 residues. As DNA, the CDR3 is TGTGCCAGCAGTTGGGGGGTGGGGATCCAAGAGACCCAGTACTTC. Encoded protein: CASSWGVGIQETQYF.

The genes are TRBV14 and TRBJ2-7; 9 bases are shared with TRBD1. The germline CDR1 and CDR2 sequences are SGHDN and FVKESK. J gave up 3 bases and V 0 bases, and 6 bases lay outside the gene matches. The CDR3 consists of 16 residues. The CDR3 loop is CASSQDWRTGDYEQYF. The CDR3 DNA is TGTGCCAGCAGCCAAGATTGGAGGACAGGGGACTACGAGCAGTACTTC.

The J gene is TRBJ2-5, the V gene TRBV7-9, with 8 bases lining up with TRBD2. CDR1 is SEHNR and CDR2 is FQNEAQ in the germline V gene (reference sequence). CDR3 length: 15 residues. Losses at the gene ends were 5 bases for V and 5 bases for J; bases not matched to a gene: 10. CDR3 sequence: CASSPLEREWETQYF. In nucleotides, the CDR3 is TGTGCCAGCAGCCCTCTCGAGCGGGAGTGGGAGACCCAGTACTTC.

This clonotype came up many times. The J gene is TRBJ1-2, the V gene TRBV12-3 or TRBV12-4, with 7 positions matching TRBD1. This CDR3 has 13 residues. V gave up 5 bases and J gave up 4 bases; unmatched junction bases: 4. The CDR3 is CASSPGQPYGYTF. DNA of the CDR3: TGTGCCAGCAGTCCGGGACAGCCCTATGGCTACACCTTC.

The table lists this clonotype with a few counts. The chain has TRBV29-1 and TRBJ2-3, with D possibly TRBD2 on 6 matching bases. This CDR3 contains 14 residues. Germline CDR1 SQVTM, CDR2 ANQGSEA. The V gene lost 5 bases and the J gene lost 1 base, with 13 bases spanning the gap. CDR3 nucleotide sequence: TGCAGCGTTCTTTCAGCGGGCGGCACAGATACGCAGTATTTT. Protein product: CSVLSAGGTDTQYF.

V and J are TRBV12-3 or TRBV12-4 and TRBJ1-6; D unclear. Between the trimmed V and J ends, which lost 6 bases and 9 bases, there was a span of 12 bases. The CDR3 contains 13 residues. The DNA of the CDR3 is TGTGCCAGCAGCCGGTCCCCGGGTTCACCCCTCCACTTT. Its protein is CASSRSPGSPLHF.

This clonotype has ten or more counts. The CDR3 spells CASSLVHGSSYEQYF. CDR3 sequence (DNA): TGTGCCAGCAGCTTAGTTCACGGAAGCTCCTACGAGCAGTACTTC. The V call is TRBV7-2, the J call TRBJ2-7; no reliable D call. The germline CDR1 and CDR2 sequences are SGHTA and FQGNSA. With 1 base removed from V and 0 bases from J, the gap between germline ends came to 10 bases. This CDR3 region has 15 residues.

On this clonotype: A much more abundant neighbour one base away suggests this may be a read error. This sequence joins TRBV25-1 and TRBJ2-5; D possibly uses TRBD1 or TRBD2 (6 bases each). Germline V CDR1 and CDR2: MGHDK, SYGVNS. CDR3 size: 14 residues. The CDR3 coding sequence is TGTACCAGCAGTGAAGGCGTAGGGGGGGAGACCCAGTACTTC. It specifies CTSSEGVGGETQYF.

This clonotype appeared a few times. The chain uses TRBV20-1 and TRBJ1-6; maybe TRBD1 (5 bases). The V end was cut by 5 bases, the J end by 0 bases, with 14 bases between. CDR1 is DFQATT, CDR2 SNEGSKA, per germline (reference sequence). This CDR3 spans 16 amino acids. This chain's CDR3 is CSAWGSGSSYNSPLHF. CDR3 DNA sequence: TGCAGTGCTTGGGGGTCCGGGAGCTCCTATAATTCACCCCTCCACTTT.

The V gene is TRBV3-1, the J gene TRBJ2-3, with 13 bases that match TRBD2. Germline assignment: CDR1 LGHDT and CDR2 YNNKEL (reference sequence). The CDR3 runs to 16 residues. Trimming at V came to 4 bases and at J to 8 bases, leaving 9 bases not matched to a gene. The DNA for the CDR3 is TGTGCCAGCAGCCCAGTGGGACTAGCGGGACCGGGTACGCAGTATTTT. Protein: CASSPVGLAGPGTQYF.

The chain links TRBV28 to TRBJ2-1; 7 bases are a match to TRBD1. Germline lookup yields CDR1 MDHEN and CDR2 SYDVKM. J was trimmed by 10 bases and V by 6 bases; bases with no gene match: 6. The CDR3 is 12 amino acids. The CDR3 is CASSLGGQEQFF. DNA of the CDR3: TGTGCCAGCAGCCTAGGGGGCCAGGAGCAGTTCTTC.

There are a few counts of this clonotype. CDR3 region: CASSLGSLADYIHEQFF. CDR3 coding DNA: TGTGCCAGCAGCCTGGGGTCTCTAGCGGATTATATCCATGAGCAGTTCTTC. V and J are TRBV3-1 and TRBJ2-1; 7 nucleotides agree with TRBD2. Losses at the gene ends were 4 bases for V and 8 bases for J; bases not matched to a gene: 17. Per germline, CDR1 LGHDT and CDR2 YNNKEL (reference sequence). The CDR3 has 17 residues.

The chain employs TRBV5-5 and TRBJ1-2, with D perhaps TRBD1 (6 bases). V was shortened by 4 bases and J by 2 bases, with 15 bases between the two germline ends. Germline assignment: CDR1 SGHKS and CDR2 YYEKEE (reference sequence). This CDR3 contains 15 residues. CDR3 loop: CASSPTTTGNYGYTF. The DNA for the CDR3 is TGTGCCAGCAGCCCCACTACTACAGGGAACTATGGCTACACCTTC.

The chain combines TRBV5-5 with TRBJ2-3; no firm D call. The ends were cut back, 5 bases at V and 2 bases at J, with 15 bases in the middle. This CDR3 contains 15 residues. Germline-derived CDR1 and CDR2 are SGHKS and YYEKEE (reference sequence). Here the CDR3 reads CASRKDGGYTDTQYF. In DNA form, the CDR3 reads TGTGCCAGCAGAAAGGATGGTGGGTACACAGATACGCAGTATTTT.

The chain has TRBV6-5 and TRBJ1-2, with a weak D call TRBD1 (5 bases). Germline CDR1 MNHEY, CDR2 SVGAGI. The CDR3 length is 15 residues. Trimming removed 0 bases from V and 4 bases from J, with 12 bases in between. The CDR3: CASSYSGRTSYGYTF. CDR3 bases: TGTGCCAGCAGTTACTCGGGGCGCACGTCCTATGGCTACACCTTC.

The V gene is TRBV20-1, the J gene TRBJ2-5, with 9 nucleotides matching TRBD1. The DNA end is a closer match to TRBJ2-7, so the J assignment may be wrong. CDR3 length: 15 amino acids. Germline V lookup: CDR1 DFQATT, CDR2 SNEGSKA (reference sequence). CDR3 coding DNA: TGCAGTGCTAGAGATGTCCGACAGGGGGAAACCGAGCAGTACTTC. Residues: CSARDVRQGETEQYF.

This clonotype has just a few counts. The chain employs TRBV20-1 and TRBJ2-1; either TRBD1 or TRBD2 may fit D (5 bases each). The ends were cut back, 5 bases at V and 5 bases at J, with 13 bases in the middle. The germline gives CDR1 DFQATT, CDR2 SNEGSKA (reference sequence). This CDR3 is built from 13 residues. For the CDR3, the DNA is TGCAGTGCTGGGACCTTTGCAAACAATGAGCAGTTCTTC. Amino acid sequence: CSAGTFANNEQFF.

In this sample, this clonotype turned up a few times. CDR3 bases: TGTGCCAGCAGTGAGGGATCTCTAGCCCACGAGCAGTACTTC. Residues: CASSEGSLAHEQYF. The V and J genes are TRBV2 and TRBJ2-7, with D maybe TRBD2 (5 bases). The CDR3 loop spans 14 amino acids. With 3 bases removed from V and 5 bases from J, the gap between germline ends came to 14 bases. Germline CDR1 reads SNHLY; CDR2 reads FYNNEI.

The count of this clonotype is one. This chain joins TRBV29-1 and TRBJ2-3, with D possibly matching TRBD2 (5 bases). The CDR3 sequence is 12 residues long. V gave up 7 bases and J gave up 2 bases, with 10 bases separating them. The V gene's germline CDR1 is SQVTM and CDR2 ANQGSEA. In nucleotides, the CDR3 is TGCAGCGCCGACGGGGTCACAGATACGCAGTATTTT. This gives the protein CSADGVTDTQYF.

V and J are TRBV7-2 and TRBJ2-1; D perhaps matches TRBD2 (6 bases). The length of the CDR3 is 13 residues. Germline V gene sequence: CDR1 SGHTA, CDR2 FQGNSA. V was clipped by 5 bases and J by 9 bases, with 14 bases between them. CDR3: CASSVRREGEQFF. CDR3 nucleotide sequence: TGTGCCAGCAGCGTAAGGCGGGAAGGTGAGCAGTTCTTC.

As regards this clonotype: Mismatch with germline at one junction end may stem from a read error. The genes are TRBV4-2 and TRBJ2-3; D may correspond to TRBD1 or TRBD2 (6 bases each). This CDR3 has 12 amino acids. Per the germline V gene, CDR1 is LGHNA and CDR2 is YNFKEQ. The CDR3 here is CASSQVVQGGGF. The CDR3, as DNA: TGTGCCAGCAGCCAAGTGGTACAGGGAGGCGGTTTT.

The chain has TRBV7-9 and TRBJ2-3, with 7 nucleotides matching TRBD1. V shed 5 bases and J 8 bases; nucleotides not matched to a gene: 7. This CDR3 contains 13 residues. Germline-derived CDR1 and CDR2 are SEHNR and FQNEAQ (reference sequence). The CDR3, as DNA: TGTGCCAGCAGCGTAGACAGGGATGGTACGCAGTATTTT. Protein: CASSVDRDGTQYF.